A single sample gave rise to the 26 T cell receptor beta chains below, sequenced in a study of cytomegalovirus exposure and HLA in healthy donors. The data were produced by immunoSEQ multiplex PCR, yet TCRdb's version contains in-frame clones alone and is incomplete. Of some 83,000 clones listed, approximately 95% are singletons. The sample comprised PBMCs. Source of these receptors: a woman aged 18-29 years in good health and CMV-seronegative.

This chain uses TRBV6-6 with TRBJ1-4, with D possibly TRBD1 on 6 matching bases. Trimming shortened V by 5 bases and J by 8 bases, and 12 bases separated the two germline ends. This CDR3 region has 13 residues. The germline gives CDR1 MNHNY, CDR2 SVGAGI (reference sequence). This chain's CDR3 is CASSTGSGEKLFF. In DNA form, the CDR3 reads TGTGCCAGCAGTACAGGGTCCGGCGAAAAACTGTTTTTT.

The chain joins TRBV10-3 to TRBJ2-7, with TRBD2 identical over 10 bases. Germline V gene sequence: CDR1 ENHRY, CDR2 SYGVKD. The CDR3 spans 13 residues. J lost 5 bases, V lost 10 bases, and 8 bases had no gene match. CDR3 in DNA: TGTGCCACTCAACTAGCGGGAATCGACGAGCAGTACTTC. Its protein is CATQLAGIDEQYF.

V and J are TRBV2 and TRBJ2-1; 12 positions match TRBD2. This CDR3 contains 14 residues. Trimming removed 4 bases from V and 5 bases from J; junction bases left unmatched: 0. The germline gives CDR1 SNHLY, CDR2 FYNNEI. The chain's CDR3 is CASSGTSGDNEQFF. The CDR3 DNA is TGTGCCAGCAGTGGGACTAGCGGGGACAATGAGCAGTTCTTC.

This clone has just one count. The chain links TRBV4-1 to TRBJ2-1; 11 bases are shared with TRBD2. With V trimmed by 2 bases and J by 12 bases, 3 bases remained unmatched. This CDR3 is 13 amino acids long. Germline loops: CDR1 MGHRA, CDR2 YSYEKL. The CDR3 DNA sequence: TGCGCCAGCAGCCAACTAGCGGGAGGTTTGCAGTTCTTC. As protein: CASSQLAGGLQFF.

The genes are TRBV7-9 and TRBJ2-1, with 7 bases lining up with TRBD1. Germline CDR1 and CDR2: SEHNR and FQNEAQ (reference sequence). J was trimmed by 3 bases and V by 4 bases; bases with no gene match: 6. The CDR3 totals 15 residues. CDR3 nucleotides: TGTGCCAGCAGCTCGACAGGGATTTTCTACAATGAGCAGTTCTTC. Protein sequence: CASSSTGIFYNEQFF.

The CDR3 bases are TGTGCAAGTCGCTTAGTGGGGGACTTAGATCACGCACGGGAGACCCAGTACTTC. Encoded protein: CASRLVGDLDHARETQYF. This chain links TRBV12-2 with TRBJ2-5; TRBD2 is the table's D call, not checked against the DNA. TRBV12-2 represents a pseudogene. This CDR3 is 18 amino acids long.

The gene calls are TRBV7-8 and TRBJ1-2, with TRBD1 identical over 7 bases. Trimming took 5 bases from V and 2 from J; bases not matched to a gene: 8. Germline lookup yields CDR1 SGHVS and CDR2 FQNEAQ. The CDR3 covers 15 residues. CDR3 region: CASSPGTVLNYGYTF. CDR3 coding DNA: TGTGCCAGCAGCCCCGGGACAGTACTAAACTATGGCTACACCTTC. Full variable domain (missing parts from reference TRBV7-8 and TRBJ1-2): GAGVSQSPRYKVAKRGQDVALRCDPISGHVSLFWYQQALGQGPEFLTYFQNEAQLDKSGLPSDRFFAERPEGSVSTLKIQRTQQEDSAVYLCASSPGTVLNYGYTFGSGTRLTVV.

This chain connects TRBV19 to TRBJ2-1; 14 nucleotides match TRBD2. The CDR3 is 15 amino acids. Germline CDR1 and CDR2: LNHDA and SQIVND (reference sequence). Germline trimming cut 9 bases from V and 6 bases from J; bases unmatched to any gene: 7. This chain's CDR3 is CASTGLAGDSNEQFF. The DNA for the CDR3 is TGTGCCAGCACGGGACTAGCGGGAGACTCCAATGAGCAGTTCTTC.

The chain links TRBV19 to TRBJ2-4; D possibly corresponds to TRBD2 (6 bases). Trimming left V 5 bases short and J 0 bases short, with 14 bases between. CDR1 is LNHDA and CDR2 is SQIVND in the germline V gene (reference sequence). The CDR3 length is 16 residues. The CDR3 is CASSRSGTAAKNIQYF. The CDR3 DNA reads as TGTGCCAGTAGTCGTTCCGGGACTGCAGCCAAAAACATTCAGTACTTC.

In its sample, this clone was seen once. The rearrangement uses TRBV5-6 and TRBJ1-1, with TRBD1 as a possible D gene (6 bases). CDR3 size: 14 residues. Trimming took 4 bases from V and 3 from J, leaving 13 bases between them. CDR1 is SGHDT, CDR2 YYEEEE, per germline. The CDR3 coding sequence is TGTGCCAGCAGCCCTGGGGGACATGACACTGAAGCTTTCTTT. Its translation: CASSPGGHDTEAFF.

The chain recombines TRBV19 with TRBJ2-7; 14 nucleotides match TRBD2. Germline loops: CDR1 LNHDA, CDR2 SQIVND (reference sequence). The junction had 11 bases not matched to a gene; V was cut back by 11 bases and J by 5 bases. The CDR3 spans 15 residues. CDR3 amino acids: CAAPRWTSGGHEQYF. The CDR3 DNA follows: TGTGCCGCACCGCGTTGGACTAGCGGGGGGCACGAGCAGTACTTC. Supplemented by reference TRBV19 and TRBJ2-7, the full variable domain reads DGGITQSPKYLFRKEGQNVTLSCEQNLNHDAMYWYRQDPGQGLRLIYYSQIVNDFQKGDIAEGYSVSREKKESFPLTVTSAQKNPTAFYLCAAPRWTSGGHEQYFGPGTRLTVT.

V usage is TRBV19 and J usage is TRBJ2-2; 8 positions agree with TRBD2. This CDR3 region has 15 residues. Trimming removed 6 bases from V and 7 bases from J; junction bases left unmatched: 10. CDR1 is LNHDA and CDR2 is SQIVND in the germline V gene (reference sequence). CDR3 in DNA: TGTGCCAGTAGATATAGCGGGGAGGGGATCGGGGAGCTGTTTTTT. Translating gives CASRYSGEGIGELFF. Variable domain in full (rest from reference TRBV19 and TRBJ2-2): DGGITQSPKYLFRKEGQNVTLSCEQNLNHDAMYWYRQDPGQGLRLIYYSQIVNDFQKGDIAEGYSVSREKKESFPLTVTSAQKNPTAFYLCASRYSGEGIGELFFGEGSRLTVL.

The chain employs TRBV5-4 and TRBJ2-6; D is unresolved. V was cut by 3 bases and J by 0 bases, with 10 bases left in between. This CDR3 comprises 16 residues. Germline V gene sequence: CDR1 SGHNT, CDR2 YYREEE (reference sequence). In DNA, the CDR3 is TGTGCCAGCAGCTCCGGATCTAGCTCTGGGGCCAACGTCCTGACTTTC. Protein product: CASSSGSSSGANVLTF.

The genes are TRBV11-2 and TRBJ2-2, with 10 bases matching TRBD1. V lost 5 bases to trimming and J lost 8 bases; unmatched junction nucleotides: 5. The CDR3 length is 14 residues. Germline V gene sequence: CDR1 SGHAT, CDR2 FQNNGV. CDR3 nucleotide sequence: TGTGCCAGCAGCCGGGACAGGGGCTGGGGGGAGCTGTTTTTT. It encodes CASSRDRGWGELFF.

This clone was picked up one time. The rearrangement uses TRBV5-6 and TRBJ2-2; perhaps TRBD1 as D (5 bases). The V and J ends lost 4 bases and 6 bases respectively, with 19 bases between them. Germline lookup yields CDR1 SGHDT and CDR2 YYEEEE. The CDR3 length is 16 residues. This chain's CDR3 is CASSPWSIGVAGELFF. CDR3 coding DNA: TGTGCCAGCAGCCCCTGGAGTATAGGGGTGGCCGGGGAGCTGTTTTTT.

Note on this clone: At one end, the junction sequence differs from germline, possibly due to a read error. V is TRBV13 and J is TRBJ2-7; 13 nucleotides line up with TRBD2. Germline CDR1 PRHDT, CDR2 FYEKMQ (reference sequence). This CDR3 spans 16 amino acids. The CDR3: CASSSSTGAGLAGHVF. CDR3 bases: TGTGCCAGCAGCTCCAGTACAGGGGCGGGACTAGCGGGACACGTCTTC.

V is TRBV6-1 and J is TRBJ2-1, with D uncertain. Trimming took off 3 bases at V and 4 bases at J, with 10 bases between the two ends. The germline V gene has CDR1 MNHNS and CDR2 SASEGT. CDR3 length: 14 residues. CDR3 nucleotides: TGTGCCAGCAGTGATATTCCCGGGTACAATGAGCAGTTCTTC. Amino acids: CASSDIPGYNEQFF.

The chain recombines TRBV2 with TRBJ1-1; 7 bases are shared with TRBD1. Germline-derived CDR1 and CDR2 are SNHLY and FYNNEI. This CDR3 spans 14 amino acids. V lost 3 bases, J lost 3 bases, and 4 bases stayed unmatched. CDR3 bases: TGTGCCAGCAGTGAGGCAGGGGGAGACACTGAAGCTTTCTTT. It yields the protein CASSEAGGDTEAFF.

The table lists this clone with a few counts. This chain uses TRBV11-2 with TRBJ2-3; D might be TRBD2 (6 bases). Germline-derived CDR1 and CDR2 are SGHAT and FQNNGV. Trimming removed 6 bases from V and 3 bases from J, with 19 bases in between. The length of the CDR3 is 16 residues. CDR3 residues: CASRSLRSGGTDTQYF. In DNA form, the CDR3 reads TGTGCCAGCAGATCACTCCGATCCGGGGGTACAGATACGCAGTATTTT. Using reference TRBV11-2 and TRBJ2-3 for the parts outside the CDR3, the full variable domain is EAGVAQSPRYKIIEKRQSVAFWCNPISGHATLYWYQQILGQGPKLLIQFQNNGVVDDSQLPKDRFSAERLKGVDSTLKIQPAKLEDSAVYLCASRSLRSGGTDTQYFGPGTRLTVL.

The rearrangement joins TRBV7-8 to TRBJ2-1; TRBD2 matches at 9 bases. There are 16 residues in the CDR3. V shed 5 bases and J 2 bases; nucleotides not matched to a gene: 7. CDR1 SGHVS and CDR2 FQNEAQ come from the germline V gene. The chain's CDR3 is CASSSISGGTYNEQFF. The CDR3 region has the DNA TGTGCCAGCAGCAGCATTAGCGGGGGAACCTACAATGAGCAGTTCTTC. Looking up the rest from reference TRBV7-8 and TRBJ2-1 gives the full variable domain: GAGVSQSPRYKVAKRGQDVALRCDPISGHVSLFWYQQALGQGPEFLTYFQNEAQLDKSGLPSDRFFAERPEGSVSTLKIQRTQQEDSAVYLCASSSISGGTYNEQFFGPGTRLTVL.

The V and J genes are TRBV15 and TRBJ2-1; TRBD2 agrees at 7 bases. Germline V gene sequence: CDR1 LNHNV, CDR2 YYDKDF (reference sequence). V lost 0 bases to trimming and J lost 7 bases; unmatched junction nucleotides: 9. The CDR3 loop spans 16 amino acids. The CDR3 bases are TGTGCCACCAGCAGAGATAACGCGGGAGTGGGGAATGAGCAGTTCTTC. Translating it yields CATSRDNAGVGNEQFF.

This clone has just a few counts. V is TRBV6-1 and J is TRBJ2-1, with D uncertain. This CDR3 region has 15 residues. Trimming shortened V by 7 bases and J by 0 bases, and 13 bases separated the two germline ends. Germline loops: CDR1 MNHNS, CDR2 SASEGT. CDR3 sequence (DNA): TGTGCCAGCACTCTACAGTCCACCTCCTACAATGAGCAGTTCTTC. This sequence encodes CASTLQSTSYNEQFF.

This chain uses TRBV11-2 with TRBJ2-3, with a weak D call TRBD1 (5 bases). V was trimmed by 0 bases and J by 2 bases, leaving 15 bases between them. In germline, CDR1 is SGHAT, CDR2 FQNNGV. This CDR3 spans 17 amino acids. The CDR3 sequence: CASSLDGAGFTTDTQYF. CDR3 sequence (DNA): TGTGCCAGCAGCTTAGATGGGGCAGGTTTTACCACAGATACGCAGTATTTT.

This chain links TRBV6-5 with TRBJ2-1, with 11 bases fitting TRBD2. Trimming cost V 7 bases and J 2 bases; bases outside gene matches: 4. CDR3 size: 15 residues. The germline V gene encodes CDR1 MNHEY and CDR2 SVGAGI. CDR3 region: CASNVAGGPYNEQFF. CDR3 nucleotides: TGTGCCAGCAATGTAGCGGGAGGGCCCTACAATGAGCAGTTCTTC.

This chain uses TRBV4-1 with TRBJ2-7, with 9 bases identical to TRBD1. CDR3 length equals 15 residues. CDR1 and CDR2 (germline): MGHRA, YSYEKL. V dropped 2 bases and J dropped 2; count of bases not matched to a gene: 4. As DNA, the CDR3 is TGCGCCAGCAGCCAACAACAGGGGGCGGCCTACGAGCAGTACTTC. This codes for CASSQQQGAAYEQYF.

The V call is TRBV9, the J call TRBJ2-1, with TRBD2 as a possible D gene (6 bases). V lost 0 bases to trimming and J lost 9 bases, with 19 bases between them. Germline values: CDR1 SGDLS, CDR2 YYNGEE. The CDR3 runs 16 residues. In DNA, the CDR3 is TGTGCCAGCAGCGTAGCTATCGACGGGTGGGAGGCTGAGCAGTTCTTC. Amino acid sequence: CASSVAIDGWEAEQFF.